Shown below are 32 T cell receptor beta chains from a single sample sequenced in a study of human T cells and chemical hapten exposure. Stated time point: patch test 1, 2 weeks after DPC sensitization. The treatment: therapeutic diphenylcyclopropenone sensitization with weekly scalp DPC. TCRdb ran MiXCR on the RACE reads and lists one entry per CDR3 protein. The sample has about 340,000 distinct CDR3 sequences; about 7% are singletons. The starting material was whole blood, obtained in connection with sensitization to the hapten diphenylcyclopropenone (DPC). The receptor source for this set is a woman aged 18-35 years with alopecia areata. Some clones in this sample may be carry-over from other donors' samples.

This clonotype was recorded many times. The chain couples TRBV7-9 to TRBJ1-1, with D tentatively TRBD1 (5 bases). Germline V gene lookup returns CDR1 SEHNR and CDR2 FQNEAQ (reference sequence). The ends were cut back, 0 bases at V and 3 bases at J, with 11 bases in the middle. The CDR3 consists of 15 residues. CDR3 DNA: TGTGCCAGCAGCTTAGCTCCAGGGCTGGACACTGAAGCTTTCTTT. This codes for CASSLAPGLDTEAFF.

The chain employs TRBV5-4 and TRBJ1-2, with D perhaps matching TRBD1 (6 bases). The CDR3 contains 14 residues. V was pared by 3 bases and J by 5 bases, with 14 bases between. Germline CDR1 reads SGHNT; CDR2 reads YYREEE (reference sequence). The CDR3, as DNA: TGTGCCAGCAGCTATACAGGGAATAGGTATGGCTACACCTTC. Protein sequence: CASSYTGNRYGYTF.

This clonotype has a count of ten or more. The rearrangement uses TRBV28 and TRBJ1-6; unclear D gene. Between the trimmed V and J ends, which lost 5 bases and 10 bases, there was a span of 6 bases. The CDR3 loop spans 11 amino acids. Per the germline V gene, CDR1 is MDHEN and CDR2 is SYDVKM. The CDR3 DNA is TGTGCCAGCAGTCACCAGTCACCCCTCCACTTT. Protein sequence: CASSHQSPLHF. Complete variable domain (other parts from reference TRBV28 and TRBJ1-6): DVKVTQSSRYLVKRTGEKVFLECVQDMDHENMFWYRQDPGLGLRLIYFSYDVKMKEKGDIPEGYSVSREKKERFSLILESASTNQTSMYLCASSHQSPLHFGNGTRLTVT.

This clonotype has just a few counts. The chain is built from TRBV7-2 and TRBJ2-3; a possible D gene is TRBD1 (6 bases). Germline CDR1 is SGHTA and CDR2 is FQGNSA. The CDR3 totals 16 residues. V was clipped by 2 bases and J by 4 bases, with 16 bases between them. The CDR3 loop reads CASSLNRPGESDTQYF. As DNA, the CDR3 is TGTGCCAGCAGCTTAAATCGGCCAGGGGAGTCAGATACGCAGTATTTT.

The chain employs TRBV21-1 and TRBJ2-4; the D call of TRBD1 is as the table states it, not checked on the DNA. TRBV21-1 is a recognized pseudogene. There are 16 residues in the CDR3. CDR3: CASSRSTGGDKNIPYF. CDR3 DNA: TGTGCCAGCAGCCGCTCTACAGGGGGCGACAAAAACATTCCGTACTTC.

With regard to this clonotype: At one boundary the junction diverges from the germline segment, which might be a read error. The V gene is TRBV12-3 or TRBV12-4, the J gene TRBJ1-1, with 7 bases lining up with TRBD1. The CDR3 spans 12 residues. The CDR3 coding sequence is TGTGCCAGCAGTTACCGGGACAGTAAAGCTCTCTTT. This sequence encodes CASSYRDSKALF.

This clonotype was found a few times. The chain carries TRBV12-3 or TRBV12-4 and TRBJ1-5; D remains unclear. The CDR3 covers 14 residues. Trimming took off 2 bases at V and 7 bases at J, with 12 bases between the two ends. CDR3 amino acids: CASSLNFGEQPQHF. CDR3 sequence (DNA): TGTGCCAGCAGTTTAAACTTCGGGGAACAGCCCCAGCATTTT.

This clonotype has a handful of counts. The chain joins TRBV20-1 to TRBJ2-3, with D perhaps given as TRBD1 or TRBD2 (5 bases each). Germline CDR1 reads DFQATT; CDR2 reads SNEGSKA (reference sequence). Trimming removed 0 bases from V and 0 bases from J, with 10 bases in between. The CDR3 length is 15 residues. In DNA form, the CDR3 reads TGCAGTGCTAGAGATATAGGGACGAGCACAGATACGCAGTATTTT. This gives the protein CSARDIGTSTDTQYF.

This clonotype was recorded at least ten times. This chain connects TRBV7-9 to TRBJ2-3, with 11 positions matching TRBD1. CDR1 and CDR2 (germline): SEHNR, FQNEAQ (reference sequence). The CDR3 sequence is 20 residues long. The trim removed 6 bases at V and 0 bases at J, leaving 17 bases unmatched. CDR3 amino acids: CASRGRYLDRGLASTDTQYF. The CDR3 DNA reads TGTGCCAGCAGGGGAAGGTATCTGGACAGGGGGCTGGCAAGCACAGATACGCAGTATTTT.

This chain uses TRBV18 with TRBJ2-1; D perhaps matches TRBD1 (6 bases). CDR1 is KGHSH, CDR2 LQKENI, per germline. V dropped 3 bases and J dropped 8 bases, with 14 bases sitting between them. The CDR3 has 14 residues. The DNA for the CDR3 is TGTGCCAGCTCACCTAACGCACAGGGAGATGAGCAGTTCTTC. The encoded protein is CASSPNAQGDEQFF.

The chain is built from TRBV6-5 and TRBJ1-1; D not resolved. The CDR3 contains 11 residues. Germline assignment: CDR1 MNHEY and CDR2 SVGAGI. Trimming took 4 bases from V and 6 from J, leaving 6 bases between them. CDR3 sequence: CASSSDSEAFF. The CDR3 bases are TGTGCCAGCAGTTCCGACTCTGAAGCTTTCTTT.

This clonotype was found a few times. The CDR3 region is CSSSMNTEAFF. DNA of the CDR3: TGCAGCTCCTCTATGAACACTGAAGCTTTCTTT. The rearrangement joins TRBV29-1 to TRBJ1-1; no clear D gene. Germline V gene lookup returns CDR1 SQVTM and CDR2 ANQGSEA. V was trimmed by 8 bases and J by 0 bases, leaving 7 bases between them. The CDR3 covers 11 residues.

The chain uses TRBV6-6 and TRBJ2-3, with 10 bases lining up with TRBD1. Germline CDR1 and CDR2: MNHNY and SVGAGI (reference sequence). The trim removed 6 bases at V and 1 base at J, leaving 7 bases unmatched. This CDR3 contains 16 residues. The CDR3 loop reads CASSHDRGLGTDTQYF. Written as DNA, the CDR3 is TGTGCCAGCAGCCATGACAGGGGGCTCGGCACAGATACGCAGTATTTT.

This clonotype has a handful of counts. J is TRBJ2-3 and V is TRBV14, with TRBD2 identical over 8 bases. The V gene's germline CDR1 is SGHDN and CDR2 FVKESK. This CDR3 spans 16 amino acids. After removal of 4 bases from V and 0 bases from J, the junction contained 6 bases not matched to a gene. The CDR3 sequence is CASSLLGGGSTDTQYF. In nucleotides, the CDR3 is TGTGCCAGCAGCCTACTGGGCGGGGGGAGCACAGATACGCAGTATTTT.

This clonotype has ten or more counts. The V and J genes are TRBV2 and TRBJ2-1; D might be TRBD1 or TRBD2, each matching 5 bases. Trimming took 2 bases from V and 8 from J, leaving 13 bases between them. CDR3 length: 14 amino acids. Germline V lookup: CDR1 SNHLY, CDR2 FYNNEI. The CDR3 loop reads CASSERGPNDEQFF. CDR3 nucleotide sequence: TGTGCCAGCAGTGAAAGGGGACCGAACGATGAGCAGTTCTTC.

In its sample, this clonotype was seen many times. The V and J genes are TRBV3-1 and TRBJ2-2; perhaps TRBD1 as D (6 bases). The germline gives CDR1 LGHDT, CDR2 YNNKEL (reference sequence). V lost 0 bases to trimming and J lost 4 bases, with 12 bases between them. This CDR3 spans 16 amino acids. CDR3 sequence (DNA): TGTGCCAGCAGCCAAGAGCAACAGGGAGTCACCGGGGAGCTGTTTTTT. This translates into CASSQEQQGVTGELFF.

This clonotype was observed at least ten times. The chain employs TRBV4-1 and TRBJ2-5; D possibly corresponds to TRBD1 (6 bases). Trimming removed 4 bases from V and 2 bases from J, with 11 bases in between. Germline-derived CDR1 and CDR2 are MGHRA and YSYEKL. This CDR3 is built from 14 residues. The CDR3 DNA reads as TGCGCCAGCAGCCGCGGACAGATACAAGAGACCCAGTACTTC. Translating it yields CASSRGQIQETQYF.

In its sample, this clonotype was seen a few times. The chain links TRBV6-6 to TRBJ2-3; 12 nucleotides match TRBD2. The CDR3 spans 14 residues. The germline V gene has CDR1 MNHNY and CDR2 SVGAGI (reference sequence). Trimming cost V 6 bases and J 7 bases; bases outside gene matches: 5. CDR3 bases: TGTGCCAGCAGCCCGACTAGCGGGGGTTATACGCAGTATTTT. Amino acids: CASSPTSGGYTQYF.

This chain links TRBV5-1 with TRBJ2-1, with D hard to call. V shed 1 base and J shed 0 bases, with 11 bases lying between them. Germline V gene data show CDR1 as SGHRS and CDR2 as YFSETQ. CDR3 length: 16 amino acids. CDR3 nucleotide sequence: TGCGCCAGCAGCTTGTATGGCGCGAGCTCCTACAATGAGCAGTTCTTC. Translating gives CASSLYGASSYNEQFF. The entire variable domain, with the rest obtained from reference TRBV5-1 and TRBJ2-1, is as follows: KAGVTQTPRYLIKTRGQQVTLSCSPISGHRSVSWYQQTPGQGLQFLFEYFSETQRNKGNFPGRFSGRQFSNSRSEMNVSTLELGDSALYLCASSLYGASSYNEQFFGPGTRLTVL.

The V and J genes are TRBV6-5 and TRBJ2-7; D remains ambiguous. CDR1 is MNHEY and CDR2 is SVGAGI in the germline V gene. V was trimmed by 6 bases and J by 6 bases, leaving 9 bases between them. The CDR3 is 11 residues long. The CDR3: CASSRLGEQYF. The DNA for the CDR3 is TGTGCCAGCAGCCGCCTGGGCGAGCAGTACTTC.

The V gene is TRBV27, the J gene TRBJ2-1; 9 bases are a match to TRBD2. The CDR3 runs 15 residues. J gave up 7 bases and V 2 bases, and 6 bases lay outside the gene matches. Germline V gene lookup returns CDR1 MNHEY and CDR2 SMNVEV (reference sequence). CDR3 region: CASSLLAGPGNEQFF. The CDR3, as DNA: TGTGCCAGCAGTTTACTAGCGGGGCCAGGGAATGAGCAGTTCTTC.

The chain carries TRBV4-2 and TRBJ2-7, with D perhaps matching TRBD2 (6 bases). Germline CDR1 is LGHNA and CDR2 is YNFKEQ. The CDR3 covers 14 residues. V lost 1 base, J lost 3 bases, and 10 bases lay in between. The CDR3 region has the DNA TGTGCCAGCAGCCAAGGCGGGGTGAACTACGAGCAGTACTTC. This translates into CASSQGGVNYEQYF.

This clonotype came up a few times. Here the CDR3 DNA reads TGTGCCAGCTCACCTGCGGGCAATGAGCAGTTCTTC. It encodes CASSPAGNEQFF. The genes are TRBV18 and TRBJ2-1; D is perhaps TRBD2 (5 bases). Trimming shortened V by 3 bases and J by 6 bases, and 6 bases separated the two germline ends. The germline V gene encodes CDR1 KGHSH and CDR2 LQKENI. This CDR3 region has 12 residues.

This clonotype was detected only a few times. The chain links TRBV7-8 to TRBJ1-5; D unclear. The CDR3 totals 13 residues. Trimming took off 5 bases at V and 0 bases at J, with 5 bases between the two ends. Germline lookup yields CDR1 SGHVS and CDR2 FQNEAQ. The CDR3 reads CASSTLSNQPQHF. The CDR3 bases are TGTGCCAGCAGCACCCTTAGCAATCAGCCCCAGCATTTT.

The rearrangement links TRBV2 to TRBJ2-5; D not certain. The germline V and J ends were trimmed by 4 bases and 0 bases, with 6 bases remaining between them. This CDR3 spans 13 amino acids. Germline CDR1 SNHLY, CDR2 FYNNEI. CDR3 DNA sequence: TGTGCCAGCAGTGTAGAGTACCAAGAGACCCAGTACTTC. This codes for CASSVEYQETQYF. Full variable domain (rest looked up from reference TRBV2 and TRBJ2-5): EPEVTQTPSHQVTQMGQEVILRCVPISNHLYFYWYRQILGQKVEFLVSFYNNEISEKSEIFDDQFSVERPDGSNFTLKIRSTKLEDSAMYFCASSVEYQETQYFGPGTRLLVL.

This clonotype appeared many times. V is TRBV20-1 and J is TRBJ1-1; 7 bases align to TRBD1. The junction had 11 bases not matched to a gene; V was cut back by 7 bases and J by 3 bases. CDR1 is DFQATT and CDR2 is SNEGSKA in the germline V gene (reference sequence). The CDR3 consists of 14 residues. The CDR3 DNA is TGCAGTGTGACAGACCGACAGGGCCACACTGAAGCTTTCTTT. Protein product: CSVTDRQGHTEAFF.

V gene TRBV6-1 combines with J gene TRBJ1-4, with D possibly matching TRBD1 (6 bases). V lost 6 bases and J lost 3, with 11 bases in between. Looked up from germline, CDR1 is MNHNS and CDR2 is SASEGT. CDR3 length: 14 amino acids. CDR3 in DNA: TGTGCCAGCAGCGCAGGGGCGGCTAATGAAAAACTGTTTTTT. Its protein is CASSAGAANEKLFF.

The CDR3 coding sequence is TGTGCCATCACCGCGGGACAGCTAGACAATGAGCAGTTCTTC. Protein: CAITAGQLDNEQFF. The chain carries TRBV10-3 and TRBJ2-1; weak D call: TRBD1 (7 bases). The CDR3 is 14 amino acids. Germline V gene data show CDR1 as ENHRY and CDR2 as SYGVKD. Deletions cut 7 bases from V and 5 bases from J, with 15 bases between.

This clonotype was detected many times. J is TRBJ2-3 and V is TRBV5-1, with D perhaps matching TRBD1 (6 bases). This CDR3 comprises 14 residues. Deletions cut 6 bases from V and 3 bases from J, with 14 bases between. In germline, CDR1 is SGHRS, CDR2 YFSETQ. The CDR3 coding sequence is TGCGCCAGCAATCAGGGGAGCCGGACAGATACGCAGTATTTT. This translates into CASNQGSRTDTQYF.

In its sample, this clonotype was seen many times. The chain employs TRBV7-2 and TRBJ2-6; tentative D call: TRBD2 (5 bases). Germline V lookup: CDR1 SGHTA, CDR2 FQGNSA. This CDR3 contains 15 residues. V lost 2 bases and J 2 bases, leaving 7 bases between the germline ends. The CDR3 region is CASSLSGPGANVLTF. The CDR3 region has the DNA TGTGCCAGCAGCTTAAGCGGACCTGGGGCCAACGTCCTGACTTTC. The variable domain in full, with the rest retrieved from reference TRBV7-2 and TRBJ2-6, is GAGVSQSPSNKVTEKGKDVELRCDPISGHTALYWYRQSLGQGLEFLIYFQGNSAPDKSGLPSDRFSAERTGGSVSTLTIQRTQQEDSAVYLCASSLSGPGANVLTFGAGSRLTVL.

This clonotype was seen a few times. DNA for the CDR3: TGTGCCAGCAGCTTAGCGGGGGGGTTCCAAGAGACCCAGTACTTC. This translates into CASSLAGGFQETQYF. V is TRBV11-2 and J is TRBJ2-5, with TRBD2 matching over 8 bases. The germline V gene encodes CDR1 SGHAT and CDR2 FQNNGV. Germline trimming cut 1 base from V and 1 base from J; bases unmatched to any gene: 2. This CDR3 has 15 amino acids.

This clonotype appeared many times. The J gene is TRBJ1-5, the V gene TRBV29-1; D is perhaps TRBD1 (6 bases). Trimming cost V 7 bases and J 3 bases, with 10 bases left between them. Germline loops: CDR1 SQVTM, CDR2 ANQGSEA. The CDR3 sequence is 12 residues long. The CDR3 bases are TGCAGCGCCGGACAGACCAATCAGCCCCAGCATTTT. It is translated as CSAGQTNQPQHF.